A single sample is the source of the 31 T cell receptor beta chains below, sequenced in a study of cytomegalovirus exposure and HLA in healthy donors. Clones were sequenced by immunoSEQ multiplex PCR, and TCRdb holds only the in-frame ones, with some missing. The table records approximately 170,000 clones, 85% of them present only once. The sequencing sample was made of PBMCs. The receptors were gathered from a man aged 30-40 years in good health and CMV-seropositive.

The gene calls are TRBV29-1 and TRBJ1-5; 10 bases fit TRBD1. Trimming removed 6 bases from V and 7 bases from J; junction bases left unmatched: 6. CDR1 SQVTM and CDR2 ANQGSEA come from the germline V gene. This CDR3 is built from 13 residues. CDR3 sequence (DNA): TGCAGCGTAGTGACAGGGGGCGGGCAGCCCCAGCATTTT. The encoded protein is CSVVTGGGQPQHF.

The rearrangement links TRBV7-6 to TRBJ2-7; 7 bases match TRBD2. V was clipped by 7 bases and J by 5 bases; unmatched bases: 14. The CDR3 contains 15 residues. Germline assignment: CDR1 SGHVS and CDR2 FNYEAQ. CDR3 loop: CASTFTGGITDEQYF. The CDR3 region has the DNA TGTGCCAGCACCTTTACGGGGGGTATCACAGACGAGCAGTACTTC.

V and J are TRBV9 and TRBJ2-1, with 7 positions matching TRBD1. In germline, CDR1 is SGDLS, CDR2 YYNGEE. V lost 4 bases to trimming and J lost 0 bases; unmatched junction nucleotides: 7. This CDR3 comprises 16 residues. The CDR3 nucleotides read TGTGCCAGCAGCCCACAGGGGTTAAGCTCCTACAATGAGCAGTTCTTC. This gives the protein CASSPQGLSSYNEQFF. The complete variable domain, with remaining parts taken from reference TRBV9 and TRBJ2-1, reads DSGVTQTPKHLITATGQRVTLRCSPRSGDLSVYWYQQSLDQGLQFLIQYYNGEERAKGNILERFSAQQFPDLHSELNLSSLELGDSALYFCASSPQGLSSYNEQFFGPGTRLTVL.

The chain uses TRBV5-1 and TRBJ2-7; TRBD1 agrees at 12 bases. The CDR3 totals 13 residues. In germline, CDR1 is SGHRS, CDR2 YFSETQ. The J segment lost 6 bases and the V segment lost 6 bases, leaving 4 bases of the junction unmatched. DNA of the CDR3: TGCGCCAGCACCGGGACAGGGGGCGCCGAGCAGTACTTC. It yields the protein CASTGTGGAEQYF.

About this clone itself: One junction end disagrees with the germline gene, perhaps due to a read error. V is TRBV7-7 and J is TRBJ2-1; 9 bases are a match to TRBD2. The CDR3 is 15 residues long. Germline values: CDR1 SSHAT, CDR2 FNYEAQ (reference sequence). CDR3 coding DNA: TGTGCTAGCAGCCAATCGGCGGGAGGGGGTGCTGAGCAGTTCTTC. Encoded protein: CASSQSAGGGAEQFF.

The chain uses TRBV25-1 and TRBJ1-1; 7 bases map to TRBD1. From germline, CDR1 is MGHDK and CDR2 SYGVNS. After removal of 6 bases from V and 7 bases from J, the junction contained 5 bases not matched to a gene. The CDR3 contains 12 residues. The CDR3 DNA is TGTGCCAGCAGCGGACAGGTGAATGAAGCTTTCTTT. This encodes CASSGQVNEAFF.

The gene calls are TRBV6-5 and TRBJ2-2; 11 bases map to TRBD1. The CDR3 runs 15 residues. The germline V gene has CDR1 MNHEY and CDR2 SVGAGI. V was clipped by 0 bases and J by 7 bases; unmatched bases: 1. The CDR3: CASSYSGTGGGELFF. DNA of the CDR3: TGTGCCAGCAGTTACTCCGGGACAGGGGGCGGGGAGCTGTTTTTT.

This clone occurred a few times. The chain links TRBV29-1 to TRBJ1-4, with TRBD1 identical over 7 bases. Germline V gives CDR1 SQVTM, CDR2 ANQGSEA. CDR3 length: 11 residues. The CDR3 loop reads CSHWTGGKLFF. In DNA, the CDR3 is TGCAGTCACTGGACAGGCGGAAAACTGTTTTTT.

The V gene is TRBV6-5, the J gene TRBJ2-1, with D maybe TRBD1 (7 bases). There are 16 residues in the CDR3. From germline, CDR1 is MNHEY and CDR2 SVGAGI. Trimming pared 2 bases from V and 6 bases from J, leaving 17 bases between. CDR3 loop: CASSYLGPGGFNEQFF. CDR3 nucleotides: TGTGCCAGCAGTTACCTCGGACCAGGGGGGTTCAATGAGCAGTTCTTC.

The V call is TRBV6-1, the J call TRBJ2-1; D is unclear. The CDR3 loop spans 14 amino acids. Germline assignment: CDR1 MNHNS and CDR2 SASEGT. Trimming removed 8 bases from V and 2 bases from J, with 13 bases in between. CDR3 sequence (DNA): TGTGCCAGCGTAACACAAGTGGCCTACAATGAGCAGTTCTTC. It yields the protein CASVTQVAYNEQFF.

The chain has TRBV5-1 and TRBJ2-1; 7 bases match TRBD1. J gave up 10 bases and V 4 bases, and 8 bases lay outside the gene matches. The germline V gene has CDR1 SGHRS and CDR2 YFSETQ. The CDR3 spans 13 residues. The CDR3 DNA reads as TGCGCCAGCAGCACCGGACAGGTCGGGGAGCAGTTCTTC. It encodes CASSTGQVGEQFF.

The V call is TRBV5-1, the J call TRBJ1-1, with 7 positions matching TRBD1. This CDR3 comprises 17 residues. V lost 4 bases and J lost 3; bases outside the gene matches: 15. Germline CDR1 SGHRS, CDR2 YFSETQ. The CDR3 sequence is CASSLRQGRVVDTEAFF. The DNA for the CDR3 is TGCGCCAGCAGCCTGAGACAGGGAAGAGTCGTCGACACTGAAGCTTTCTTT.

The chain is built from TRBV4-1 and TRBJ2-7; TRBD1 agrees at 8 bases. V shed 4 bases and J 1 base; nucleotides not matched to a gene: 9. CDR3 length equals 16 residues. Germline V CDR1 and CDR2: MGHRA, YSYEKL. The CDR3 nucleotides read TGCGCCAGCAGCCCAGGGGCCTGGACAGGGTCCTACGAGCAGTACTTC. This sequence encodes CASSPGAWTGSYEQYF.

The V gene is TRBV18, the J gene TRBJ2-3; the match to TRBD1 covers 10 bases. This CDR3 has 14 residues. V lost 2 bases and J lost 4; bases outside the gene matches: 0. Germline CDR1 is KGHSH and CDR2 is LQKENI. CDR3 sequence (DNA): TGTGCCAGCTCACCAGGACAGGGGGCAGATACGCAGTATTTT. As protein: CASSPGQGADTQYF.

This chain joins TRBV2 and TRBJ1-6; 7 positions agree with TRBD1. The CDR3 sequence is 14 residues long. CDR1 and CDR2 from the germline V gene are SNHLY and FYNNEI. V lost 6 bases and J lost 10; bases outside the gene matches: 9. This CDR3 reads CASSVDRANSPLHF. The CDR3 bases are TGTGCCAGCAGCGTCGACAGGGCGAACTCACCCCTCCACTTT.

This clone was seen just once. This sequence joins TRBV9 and TRBJ2-3; D is perhaps TRBD2 (5 bases). The CDR3 consists of 16 residues. Deletions cut 4 bases from V and 4 bases from J, with 19 bases between. Germline CDR1 and CDR2: SGDLS and YYNGEE. CDR3 sequence reads: CASSSPLHGVADTQYF. The CDR3 coding sequence is TGTGCCAGCAGCTCCCCCCTACACGGGGTCGCAGATACGCAGTATTTT.

This clone turned up a few times. The chain recombines TRBV5-4 with TRBJ1-2; the match to TRBD1 covers 7 bases. The CDR3 has 15 amino acids. The germline gives CDR1 SGHNT, CDR2 YYREEE (reference sequence). V lost 3 bases, J lost 3 bases, and 8 bases stayed unmatched. CDR3 protein: CASSWAAGGHYGYTF. The CDR3 nucleotides are TGTGCCAGCAGCTGGGCGGCAGGGGGGCACTATGGCTACACCTTC. The full variable domain, its missing parts supplied by reference TRBV5-4 and TRBJ1-2, is ETGVTQSPTHLIKTRGQQVTLRCSSQSGHNTVSWYQQALGQGPQFIFQYYREEENGRGNFPPRFSGLQFPNYSSELNVNALELDDSALYLCASSWAAGGHYGYTFGSGTRLTVV.

The chain has TRBV30 and TRBJ1-6; 8 nucleotides align to TRBD1. Germline CDR1 GTSNPN, CDR2 SVGIG (reference sequence). V dropped 2 bases and J dropped 9; count of bases not matched to a gene: 9. CDR3 length: 15 amino acids. CDR3 region: CAWSSIPGQASPLHF. CDR3 in DNA: TGTGCCTGGAGTTCCATTCCGGGACAGGCTTCACCCCTCCACTTT. The full variable domain, in which reference TRBV30 and TRBJ1-6 provide the parts outside the CDR3, is SQTIHQWPATLVQPVGSPLSLECTVEGTSNPNLYWYRQAAGRGLQLLFYSVGIGQISSEVPQNLSASRPQDRQFILSSKKLLLSDSGFYLCAWSSIPGQASPLHFGNGTRLTVT.

The chain joins TRBV9 to TRBJ2-3; 11 bases are a match to TRBD1. This CDR3 is built from 16 residues. The J segment lost 4 bases and the V segment lost 4 bases, leaving 8 bases of the junction unmatched. Germline CDR1 reads SGDLS; CDR2 reads YYNGEE. CDR3 bases: TGTGCCAGCAGCCCCCGGACAGGGGGCGGGTCAGATACGCAGTATTTT. This gives the protein CASSPRTGGGSDTQYF.

Written as DNA, the CDR3 is TGTGCCAGCAGTGACCTAGCGGCCCGCTATAATTCACCCCTCCACTTT. This gives the protein CASSDLAARYNSPLHF. The chain combines TRBV27 with TRBJ1-6; unclear D gene. Germline-derived CDR1 and CDR2 are MNHEY and SMNVEV (reference sequence). With 5 bases removed from V and 3 bases from J, the gap between germline ends came to 14 bases. CDR3 length: 16 amino acids.

This sequence joins TRBV6-5 and TRBJ1-4; D might be TRBD1 (6 bases). The germline CDR1 and CDR2 sequences are MNHEY and SVGAGI. The CDR3 extends over 13 amino acids. V dropped 6 bases and J dropped 6 bases, with 11 bases sitting between them. CDR3 loop: CASRQGSDEKLFF. The CDR3 region has the DNA TGTGCCAGCAGGCAGGGGAGCGATGAAAAACTGTTTTTT.

The chain is built from TRBV11-2 and TRBJ2-2; no reliable D call. This CDR3 contains 13 residues. Trimming stripped 0 bases from V and 6 bases from J, with 5 bases between. CDR1 and CDR2 from the germline V gene are SGHAT and FQNNGV. The CDR3 reads CASSLEHAGELFF. The CDR3 coding sequence is TGTGCCAGCAGCTTAGAACACGCCGGGGAGCTGTTTTTT.

The V and J genes are TRBV9 and TRBJ1-1; D perhaps matches TRBD1 (6 bases). The V and J ends lost 0 bases and 1 base respectively, with 13 bases between them. CDR3 length: 16 residues. Germline V gene data show CDR1 as SGDLS and CDR2 as YYNGEE. The CDR3 DNA reads as TGTGCCAGCAGCGTAGGGGGGCAGGGGAGGAACACTGAAGCTTTCTTT. Its protein product is CASSVGGQGRNTEAFF.

The rearrangement uses TRBV11-2 and TRBJ2-2, with 8 positions matching TRBD2. Trimming at V came to 1 base and at J to 7 bases, leaving 2 bases not matched to a gene. CDR1 is SGHAT and CDR2 is FQNNGV in the germline V gene. The CDR3 is 14 residues long. Written as DNA, the CDR3 is TGTGCCAGCAGCTTAGGCAGCGGGAGCGGGGAGCTGTTTTTT. It yields the protein CASSLGSGSGELFF.

The genes are TRBV6-6 and TRBJ2-1; 8 bases are a match to TRBD2. CDR3 length: 16 residues. V lost 6 bases to trimming and J lost 0 bases; unmatched junction nucleotides: 7. CDR1 is MNHNY and CDR2 is SVGAGI in the germline V gene (reference sequence). CDR3: CASSLTSGSSYNEQFF. The CDR3, as DNA: TGTGCCAGCAGCCTTACAAGCGGGAGCTCCTACAATGAGCAGTTCTTC.

The chain recombines TRBV9 with TRBJ2-5; 7 bases line up with TRBD1. After removal of 0 bases from V and 2 bases from J, the junction contained 4 bases not matched to a gene. CDR1 is SGDLS and CDR2 is YYNGEE in the germline V gene. CDR3 length: 15 amino acids. CDR3 nucleotides: TGTGCCAGCAGCGTAGCCGGGACAGTTCAAGAGACCCAGTACTTC. This encodes CASSVAGTVQETQYF. Variable domain in full (rest from reference TRBV9 and TRBJ2-5): DSGVTQTPKHLITATGQRVTLRCSPRSGDLSVYWYQQSLDQGLQFLIQYYNGEERAKGNILERFSAQQFPDLHSELNLSSLELGDSALYFCASSVAGTVQETQYFGPGTRLLVL.

The chain joins TRBV7-2 to TRBJ2-7; a possible D gene is TRBD1 (7 bases). The V end lost 2 bases, the J end lost 2 bases, and 22 bases lay between the germline ends. The CDR3 loop spans 18 amino acids. CDR1 and CDR2 from the germline V gene are SGHTA and FQGNSA. The CDR3 loop is CASSLPPRRRGQPYEQYF. The CDR3 region has the DNA TGTGCCAGCAGCTTACCTCCGCGTCGGAGGGGGCAGCCCTACGAGCAGTACTTC. The variable domain in full, with the rest retrieved from reference TRBV7-2 and TRBJ2-7, is GAGVSQSPSNKVTEKGKDVELRCDPISGHTALYWYRQSLGQGLEFLIYFQGNSAPDKSGLPSDRFSAERTGGSVSTLTIQRTQQEDSAVYLCASSLPPRRRGQPYEQYFGPGTRLTVT.

The rearrangement uses TRBV5-1 and TRBJ2-3; tentatively, D is TRBD2 (6 bases). CDR3 length: 15 amino acids. Trimming took off 4 bases at V and 5 bases at J, with 17 bases between the two ends. Germline values: CDR1 SGHRS, CDR2 YFSETQ. CDR3 sequence (DNA): TGCGCCAGCAGCCCCGCCCGACTAGGAGGAGATACGCAGTATTTT. Its translation: CASSPARLGGDTQYF.

This chain links TRBV7-9 with TRBJ2-2, with 9 bases matching TRBD1. V lost 6 bases to trimming and J lost 5 bases; unmatched junction nucleotides: 13. CDR1 and CDR2 from the germline V gene are SEHNR and FQNEAQ (reference sequence). This CDR3 spans 17 amino acids. CDR3 in amino acids: CASRDTGQGIRTGELFF. In nucleotides, the CDR3 is TGTGCCAGCAGGGACACGGGACAGGGTATTCGGACCGGGGAGCTGTTTTTT.

J is TRBJ1-6 and V is TRBV13, with 9 bases lining up with TRBD1. CDR3 length: 17 amino acids. The V segment lost 0 bases and the J segment 8 bases; nucleotides outside the gene matches: 8. The germline V gene has CDR1 PRHDT and CDR2 FYEKMQ (reference sequence). In nucleotides, the CDR3 is TGTGCCAGCAGCTTAGGCCGGACAGGGGCTGCGGATTCACCCCTCCACTTT. Translation gives CASSLGRTGAADSPLHF.

A single count supports this clone. This chain joins TRBV9 and TRBJ2-1; TRBD1 might be the D (5 bases). This CDR3 is 12 amino acids long. CDR1 and CDR2 (germline): SGDLS, YYNGEE. The germline V and J ends were trimmed by 5 bases and 10 bases, with 13 bases remaining between them. The CDR3 loop is CASRDMRREQFF. CDR3 in DNA: TGTGCCAGCAGGGACATGCGGCGCGAGCAGTTCTTC.